Listed below are T cell receptor beta chains from one sample, sequenced in a study of T cell changes during pregnancy in multiple sclerosis. Clones were read by immunoSEQ multiplex PCR, and TCRdb kept only the in-frame ones, dropping some. Of 89,000 or so clones in the sample, roughly nine tenths are singletons; the top ten hold about 3.8%. The sequenced sample was PBMCs, obtained in the first trimester of pregnancy. Receptors were obtained from a female donor in good health, serving as a control in a pregnancy study. Some clones in this sample may be carry-over from other donors' samples. The CDR3 runs from the conserved cysteine through the conserved F or W. Each record gives: clone size, D gene, V gene, J gene, CDR3 DNA, CDR3 protein. D genes are given only for firm matches. A clone size is listed for some rows: how often the clone was seen (once, few, many), or a class if it is expanded.

.,TRBD1,TRBV7-8,TRBJ1-5,TGTGCCAGCAGCGTAAAGGGGGCCGGGGGCAATCAGCCCCAGCATTTT,CASSVKGAGGNQPQHF
.,TRBD1,TRBV6-5,TRBJ1-2,TGTGCCAGCAGCCGACAGGGACGAAGCTACACCTTC,CASSRQGRSYTF
.,TRBD2,TRBV6-1,TRBJ2-5,TGTGCCAGCAGTGAGCGAGCGGGACTCCAAGAGACCCAGTACTTC,CASSERAGLQETQYF
few,.,TRBV7-2,TRBJ1-5,TGTGCCAGCAGCTTAGCGGGCGGCGGGGAGCCCCAGCATTTT,CASSLAGGGEPQHF
.,.,TRBV7-2,TRBJ2-2,TGTGCCAGCAGCTTAGTGGGGGGCACCGGGGAGCTGTTTTTT,CASSLVGGTGELFF
few,.,TRBV7-9,TRBJ1-5,TGTGCCAGCAGCATTACAGGGCTAGATCAGCCCCAGCATTTT,CASSITGLDQPQHF
.,TRBD2,TRBV18,TRBJ2-1,TGTGCCAGCTCACCGCTTGCGGGGGGGCAAAATGAGCAGTTCTTC,CASSPLAGGQNEQFF
.,.,TRBV25-1,TRBJ2-1,TGTGCCAGCAGTGAAATCCGAGGAGGGCAGTTCTTC,CASSEIRGGQFF
.,TRBD2,TRBV7-2,TRBJ2-5,TGTGCCAGCAGCTTAGGTCTCAAGACTAGCGGGGGGGAGACCCAGTACTTC,CASSLGLKTSGGETQYF
.,.,TRBV21-1,TRBJ2-2,TGTGCCAGCAGCGCCCTAGTTAGCGAGGGGAGGAAACAGGACCCTAGCGGGGAGCTGTTTTTT,CASSALVSEGRKQDPSGELFF
.,.,TRBV5-1,TRBJ2-2,TGCGCCACCAGGACGGACTCGAACACCGGGGAGCTGTTTTTT,CATRTDSNTGELFF
.,.,TRBV4-1,TRBJ1-2,TGCGCCAGCAGCCAAGAAACAGGATTCAACTATGGCTACACCTTC,CASSQETGFNYGYTF
.,TRBD2,TRBV4-2,TRBJ2-5,TGTGCCAGCAGCCCGGGACTAGCGGGAGCGGAGACCCAGTACTTC,CASSPGLAGAETQYF
.,.,TRBV5-4,TRBJ1-6,TGTGCCAGCAGGACGGGACTCCTGAGGGGTAATTCACCCCTCCACTTT,CASRTGLLRGNSPLHF
.,TRBD1,TRBV5-4,TRBJ2-7,TGTGCCAGCAGCTCCCTCGGCCCACAGGGGGAGCAGTACTTC,CASSSLGPQGEQYF
.,TRBD2,TRBV5-4,TRBJ2-2,TGTGCCAGCAGCCGACTAGCGGGAGTAGCCCCCGGGGAGCTGTTTTTT,CASSRLAGVAPGELFF
.,TRBD1,TRBV30,TRBJ1-2,TGTGCCGGGGACAGTGGCTACACCTTC,CAGDSGYTF